The entry below describes one T cell receptor (beta chain). The source of the sample is a study of blood T cell repertoires in COVID-19. Overall study context: Sites in the United States, Italy and Spain provided acute and convalescent COVID-19 samples. Sources were T cells, B-cell-depleted T cells, or PBMCs; the material itself was cDNA or gDNA.

Original processing notes: How many nucleated cells were present was estimated from reference gene primer amplification. The assay was immunoSEQ multiplex PCR, and TCRdb's table has in-frame clones only and misses some. The D gene and trimming were derived from the DNA, and the V and J assignments and clone size from that table. The table records hundreds of thousands of clones, around nine tenths of them present only once. This CDR3 is built from 13 residues. Between the trimmed V and J ends, which lost 7 bases and 7 bases, there was a span of 11 bases. The receptor was isolated from a man aged 65 to 85 with acute or convalescent COVID-19. The chain recombines TRBV12-3 or TRBV12-4 with TRBJ1-6; D is unclear. The sample comprised peripheral blood. The CDR3 spells CASTPRGNSPLHF. DNA of the CDR3: TGTGCCAGCACTCCACGAGGCAATTCACCCCTCCACTTT.